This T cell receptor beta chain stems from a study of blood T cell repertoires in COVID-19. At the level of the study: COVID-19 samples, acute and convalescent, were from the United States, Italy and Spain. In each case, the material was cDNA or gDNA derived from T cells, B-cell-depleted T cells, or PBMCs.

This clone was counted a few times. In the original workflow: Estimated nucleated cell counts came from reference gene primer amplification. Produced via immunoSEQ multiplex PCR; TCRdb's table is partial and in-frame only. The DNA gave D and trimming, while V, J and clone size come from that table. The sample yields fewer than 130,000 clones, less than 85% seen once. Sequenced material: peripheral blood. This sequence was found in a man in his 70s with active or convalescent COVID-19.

The CDR3 sequence: CASSLGLEADTQYF. Written as DNA, the CDR3 is TGCGCCAGCAGCTTGGGACTAGAAGCAGATACGCAGTATTTT. The rearrangement links TRBV5-1 to TRBJ2-3; tentative D call: TRBD2 (6 bases). Trimming took off 0 bases at V and 4 bases at J, with 9 bases between the two ends. The CDR3 covers 14 residues. Germline CDR1 reads SGHRS; CDR2 reads YFSETQ.